This section outlines one T cell receptor (beta chain) sequence together with its context. The data are from a study of blood T cell repertoires in COVID-19. V was cut by 4 bases and J by 1 base, with 11 bases left in between. CDR1 and CDR2 from the germline V gene are LGHDT and YNNKEL (reference sequence). The CDR3 length is 14 residues. Repertoires were generated with immunoSEQ multiplex PCR, while TCRdb's copy carries only in-frame clones and drops some. The data hold around 260,000 clones, with more than 80% observed a single time. The rearrangement uses TRBV3-1 (or the pseudogene TRBV3-2) and TRBJ2-7; D uncertain. The receptor was derived from a woman younger than 45 who had recovered from COVID-19. The sample comprised PBMCs or T cells enriched from blood (not recorded which). The CDR3 spells CASSRTQRSYEQYF. The CDR3 coding sequence is TGTGCCAGCAGCCGAACCCAGCGATCCTACGAGCAGTACTTC.